This TCR beta chain emerged from a study of blood T cell repertoires in COVID-19. Study at large: Samples of COVID-19 (acute and convalescent) were obtained from the United States, Italy and Spain. Sample material is recorded as cDNA or gDNA derived from T cells, B-cell-depleted T cells, or PBMCs.

Sequenced by immunoSEQ multiplex PCR; TCRdb stores in-frame clones only, minus some. The data contain around 150,000 clones, approximately 90% of them singletons. The CDR3 sequence is 18 residues long. The germline CDR1 and CDR2 sequences are MDHEN and SYDVKM. V was pared by 4 bases and J by 0 bases, with 9 bases of the junction left unmatched. Sequencing was performed on peripheral blood. V is TRBV28 and J is TRBJ1-4; TRBD1 aligns across 9 bases. The clonotype originates from a human donor with COVID-19, enrolled during active disease. The donor label of this sample is uncertain. The CDR3 bases are TGTGCCAGCAGTTACCGGGACAGGGCCGTTGCAACTAATGAAAAACTGTTTTTT. Translation: CASSYRDRAVATNEKLFF.